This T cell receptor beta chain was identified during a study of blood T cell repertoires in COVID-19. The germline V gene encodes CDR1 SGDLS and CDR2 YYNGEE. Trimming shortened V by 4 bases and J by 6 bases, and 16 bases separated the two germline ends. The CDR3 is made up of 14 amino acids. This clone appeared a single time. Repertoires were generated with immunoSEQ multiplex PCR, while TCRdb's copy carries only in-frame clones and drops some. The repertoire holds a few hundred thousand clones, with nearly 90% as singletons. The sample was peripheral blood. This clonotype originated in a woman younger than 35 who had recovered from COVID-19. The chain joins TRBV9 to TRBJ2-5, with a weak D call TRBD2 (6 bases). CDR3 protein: CASSPEGGRQTQYF. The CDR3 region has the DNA TGTGCCAGCAGCCCGGAGGGAGGCCGACAGACCCAGTACTTC.